The sequence of this T cell receptor beta chain was determined in a study of shared clonotypes between healthy human individuals. On the study more broadly: Used for every donor were three CD4 naive, three CD4 memory, two CD8 naive and one CD8 memory plate.

Study outcomes and limitations: Roughly 5% of naive CD4 clonotypes were common to a few donors.

Regarding this clone: What it binds is not known.

The V and J ends lost 2 bases and 2 bases, in that order; junction bases with no gene match: 4. The germline V gene encodes CDR1 MDHEN and CDR2 SYDVKM. CDR3 length: 15 residues. CD45RO-negative cells were positively selected for CCR7, leaving out terminally differentiated effector memory CD45RA+ cells. Deep-level assay runs were performed. An even split of each subset's genomic DNA across several immunoSEQ plates was performed. TCRdb's table, derived via immunoSEQ multiplex PCR, lists solely in-frame clones and lacks some. The table shows over 2 million clones, with less than 95% occurring only once. V usage is TRBV28 and J usage is TRBJ2-7; 9 bases are a match to TRBD1. The material sequenced was naive CD8+ T cells sorted from blood. This receptor was obtained from a man between 18 and 35 years old in good health. CDR3 coding DNA: TGTGCCAGCAGTTTAGTCGGGACAGGGACCTACGAGCAGTACTTC. It codes for CASSLVGTGTYEQYF.